The rows below give T cell receptor beta chains drawn from one sample of a study of shared clonotypes between healthy human individuals. Data came from immunoSEQ multiplex PCR; TCRdb stores just in-frame clones and leaves some out. The sample holds some 2,500,000 clones, 80% to 95% seen once. The sequenced sample was naive CD4+ T cells from PBMCs. The receptors originated from a man younger than 30 in good health. Some clones in this sample may be carry-over from other donors' samples. CDR3s leave out the opening cysteine and the closing phenylalanine or tryptophan. Clone size is stated in some rows and not others, as once, few, many or a class when expanded.

size,V,J,CDR3
-,TRBV2,TRBJ2-5,ASSERVRETQY
-,TRBV7-2,TRBJ1-3,ASSPRPPNTIY
-,TRBV29-1,TRBJ1-2,SVRTGGYYGYT
-,TRBV28,TRBJ2-2,ASSATGAPTGELF
-,TRBV28,TRBJ1-4,ASSLMGYEKLF
few,TRBV14,TRBJ1-1,ASSQGRKAF
-,TRBV9,TRBJ2-5,ASPNGQGVETQY
once,TRBV15,TRBJ2-1,ATSREGALAYNEQF
-,TRBV5-6,TRBJ1-2,ASSSGQYGYT
once,TRBV4-1,TRBJ2-3,ASSQELTSRKSTDTQY
-,TRBV25-1,TRBJ2-5,ASSEGLAGGLETQY
-,TRBV5-1,TRBJ2-5,ASSSSGTSGFETQY
once,TRBV14,TRBJ1-5,ASSPSASDQPQH
few,TRBV28,TRBJ1-3,ASSPVGRGSNTIY
-,TRBV7-2,TRBJ2-1,ASSRRLTSTSGTYEQF
-,TRBV7-9,TRBJ2-4,ASSPLTLLAKNIQY
-,TRBV7-9,TRBJ2-5,ASSPGLGATAGETQY
-,TRBV5-1,TRBJ2-1,ASSVTSGSNNEQF
-,TRBV11-1,TRBJ1-1,ASSLVGGGKAF
-,TRBV23-1,TRBJ1-1,ASSRQGRNTEAF
-,TRBV9,TRBJ2-3,ASSFEGSRNTQY
-,TRBV28,TRBJ2-5,ASSSPGRDSGETQY
-,TRBV7-2,-,ASSHPGLAAYEQY
-,TRBV18,TRBJ2-7,ASSPSTGGFSGEQY
once,TRBV2,TRBJ2-1,ASSWEVGSYNEQF
-,TRBV5-1,TRBJ2-2,ASSWGQGAFTGELF
-,TRBV29-1,TRBJ1-1,SVEGQGLGTEAF
-,TRBV29-1,TRBJ2-1,SVEDLQGATVPF
-,TRBV7-6,TRBJ1-2,ASSLRGGPGGYT
-,TRBV5-8,TRBJ1-2,ASSLGTRDLGGYT
-,TRBV7-9,TRBJ1-4,ASSFSGGGNEKLF
once,TRBV30,TRBJ2-5,AWSESGLGKETQY
-,TRBV5-6,TRBJ2-3,ASSWGPNTDTQY
-,TRBV11-3,TRBJ2-7,ASSLTSSYEQY
-,TRBV19,TRBJ2-7,ASSIDERAEQY
-,TRBV4-1,TRBJ2-5,ASSQDTGTAYQETQY
-,TRBV7-2,TRBJ2-1,ASSLAPDLSYNEQF
-,TRBV5-5,TRBJ1-5,ASSGGGTNNQPQH
-,TRBV11-3,TRBJ1-3,ASSRGYGNTIY
-,TRBV18,TRBJ2-5,ASSVEETQY
-,TRBV4-1,TRBJ2-5,ASSQEIQMFGTQY
-,TRBV4-2,TRBJ2-7,ASSQGGGKSYEQY